This record concerns one T cell receptor (beta chain) sequence. As yet, its antigen is unknown. Measured with immunoSEQ multiplex PCR; TCRdb has only the in-frame clones, and not every one. The table records about 2.1 million clones, around 93% of them present only once. The sample belongs to a study of shared clonotypes between healthy human individuals. Whole-study results and caveats: Sampling was confined to blood; repertoires within tissues likely differ. Relative to clonotypes present in all four donors, those not shared had lower generation probabilities.

Only CD45RO-negative cells positively selected for CCR7 counted as naive CD8 cells, so terminally differentiated effector memory CD45RA+ cells were excluded. This TCR was sampled from a man aged 18 to 29 in good health. Some clones in this sample may be carry-over from other donors' samples. Sequences were obtained from naive CD8+ T cells from PBMCs.

CDR3 residues: CASSFVQDVGPTTQYF. CDR3 bases: TGTGCCAGCAGTTTTGTACAGGACGTGGGCCCTACGACGCAGTATTTT. The gene calls are TRBV27 and TRBJ2-3; D is perhaps TRBD1 (5 bases). The V end lost 3 bases, the J end lost 9 bases, and 22 bases lay between the germline ends. The length of the CDR3 is 16 residues. Germline V lookup: CDR1 MNHEY, CDR2 SMNVEV (reference sequence).